This T cell receptor (beta chain) stems from a study of metastatic and nonmetastatic thyroid tumors. Study details: Repertoire comparisons spanned blood and tumor or nodule tissue from malignant and benign thyroid patients.

Through MiXCR, TCRdb re-clonotyped the PCR reads. The sample consists of more than 70,000 clones, 8% to 9.5% of them appearing once. Study observations and caveats: Versus benign nodules, malignant thyroid tumors reportedly had significantly higher TCR beta diversity, in blood and tumor.

This CDR3 region has 15 residues. V lost 4 bases, J lost 2 bases, and 8 bases stayed unmatched. Germline V gene data show CDR1 as SGHRS and CDR2 as YFSETQ. The table lists this clone with many counts. The antigen is undetermined. This specimen includes other DNA sequences encoding the same CDR3. Until they underwent thyroid surgery, no patient had received any treatment. The genes are TRBV5-1 and TRBJ1-2, with 7 bases aligning to TRBD1. The source material was blood. This clonotype was obtained from a female donor with papillary thyroid cancer or a benign thyroid nodule (not recorded which). Some clones in this sample may be carry-over from other donors' samples. The CDR3 here is CASSQGTVGNYGYTF. CDR3 bases: TGCGCCAGCAGCCAAGGGACAGTCGGAAACTATGGCTACACCTTC.